This is a list of T cell receptor beta chains from one sample in a study of cytomegalovirus exposure and HLA in healthy donors. Produced via immunoSEQ multiplex PCR; TCRdb's table is partial and in-frame only. The repertoire holds 150,000 to 200,000 clones, with roughly 75% as singletons. Sequencing was carried out using PBMCs. The receptors derive from a woman aged 25 to 45 in good health and CMV-seronegative. Both conserved end residues are part of each CDR3.

>TRBV6-6|TRBJ2-7
CASSYSREQYF
>TRBV30|TRBJ1-3
CAWSVRGVYGNTIYF
>TRBV29-1|TRBJ1-3
CSVGPETGSTIYF
>TRBV10-1|TRBJ2-7
CASGTGGTYEQYF
>TRBV9|TRBJ2-2
CASSLPNGQGVDTGELFF
>TRBV25-1|TRBJ1-6
CASSPHSETTTNSPLHF
>TRBV15|TRBJ2-1
CATSARGGGRGNEQFF
>TRBV6-5|TRBJ2-5
CASSYSQQETQYF
>TRBV2|TRBJ2-5
CASSEFLRGSETQYF
>TRBV6-6|TRBJ2-7
CASSNNRGNYEQYF
>TRBV6-5|TRBJ2-3
CASSLGHISTDTQYF
>TRBV6-1|TRBJ1-5
CASRDRGLNNQPQHF
>TRBV9|TRBJ2-5
CASSVWTSGGPQETQYF
>TRBV5-4|TRBJ2-4
CASSPSIWRGLAKNIQYF
>TRBV19|TRBJ2-3
CASSIRGSDTQYF
>TRBV7-3|TRBJ2-1
CASSYDRDYNEQFF
>TRBV4-1|TRBJ1-1
CASGPGGSTEAFF
>TRBV29-1|TRBJ2-7
CSARYRGYNEQYF
>TRBV9|TRBJ1-2
CASSPRRGNYGYTF
>TRBV7-8|TRBJ1-2
CASSLGTAANYGYTF
>TRBV7-2|TRBJ2-7
CASSGGYYEQYF
>TRBV6-1|TRBJ2-3
CASSDLAGTDTQYF
>TRBV7-3|TRBJ2-1
CASSFGTSPFGDNEQFF
>TRBV10-1|TRBJ2-7
CASSDRGLGEQYF
>TRBV5-1|TRBJ1-1
CASSLSGGSGTEAFF
>TRBV18|TRBJ1-1
CASSPGRGSNTEAFF
>TRBV7-6|TRBJ1-5
CASSPGGPNQPQHF
>TRBV29-1|TRBJ1-3
CSVREGGGNTIYF
>TRBV4-2|TRBJ1-2
CASSQETASNYGYTF
>TRBV4-3|TRBJ2-1
CASGLAGGNEQFF
>TRBV11-2|TRBJ2-1
CASSLSGYNEQFF
>TRBV6-5|TRBJ2-4
CASSYSGTSGVKKYF
>TRBV2|TRBJ2-3
CASSGGGTGDTQYF
>TRBV9|TRBJ1-1
CASSPRTGPNTEAFF
>TRBV7-2|TRBJ2-5
CASSARAGGGGETQYF
>TRBV5-1|TRBJ1-1
CASSKQGASTEAFF
>TRBV2|TRBJ1-6
CASSAPGQNSPLHF
>TRBV9|TRBJ2-7
CASSVSLAAYEQYF
>TRBV19|TRBJ1-1
CASSPFGASNTEAFF
>TRBV9|TRBJ2-2
CASSPMQGAGELFF
>TRBV5-4|TRBJ2-5
CASSLSGSGETQYF
>TRBV7-9|TRBJ1-2
CASSLASRQIYGYTF
>TRBV5-1|TRBJ1-3
CASSLARAGRGNTIYF
>TRBV5-1|TRBJ2-3
CASSLDTRGGRYTQYF
>TRBV5-1|TRBJ2-3
CASGLAGTDTQYF
>TRBV5-8|TRBJ1-2
CASSLGSGYTF
>TRBV12-5|TRBJ1-1
CASGLVLSHQPLAFF
>TRBV27|TRBJ1-1
CAIIPPIRGTEAFF
>TRBV5-6|TRBJ2-5
CASSLDRGETQYF
>TRBV4-2|TRBJ1-3
CASSQGRGLSSGNTIYF
>TRBV5-6|TRBJ2-3
CASSLAGTRSTDTQYF
>TRBV7-2|TRBJ2-1
CASSLWTSGGNNEQFF
>TRBV11-2|TRBJ2-1
CASSLDRLGVEQFF